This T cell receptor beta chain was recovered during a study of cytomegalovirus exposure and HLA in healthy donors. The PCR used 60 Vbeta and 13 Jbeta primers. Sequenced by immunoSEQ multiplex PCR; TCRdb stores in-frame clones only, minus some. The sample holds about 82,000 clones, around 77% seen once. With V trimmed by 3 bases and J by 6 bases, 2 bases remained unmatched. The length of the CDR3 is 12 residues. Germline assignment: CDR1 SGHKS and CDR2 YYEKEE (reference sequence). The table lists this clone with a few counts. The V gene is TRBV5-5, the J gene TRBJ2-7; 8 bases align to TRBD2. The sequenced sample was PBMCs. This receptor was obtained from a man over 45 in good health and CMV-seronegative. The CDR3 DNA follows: TGTGCCAGCAGCTCCAGCGGGAGCGAGCAGTACTTC. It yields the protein CASSSSGSEQYF.